The clone carrying this T cell receptor beta chain showed up just a few times. This entry is derived from a study of patients and donors after allogeneic stem cell transplantation. Via MiXCR, TCRdb re-called the RT-PCR reads, giving one row per CDR3 protein. The sample includes a few hundred thousand distinct CDR3 sequences, 35% to 45% seen only once; the top ten take around 10%. Trimming took off 3 bases at V and 3 bases at J, with 8 bases between the two ends. CDR3 length: 13 amino acids. From germline, CDR1 is SEHNR and CDR2 FQNEAQ (reference sequence). Sample: blood, either unsorted or a sorted T cell fraction (not recorded which). V and J are TRBV7-9 and TRBJ1-2; the D is unclear. This clonotype was sampled from a human donor who was either an allogeneic HSCT recipient or a stem cell or donor lymphocyte infusion donor (not recorded which). It is not recorded whose cells these are; they may come from a transplant donor. The CDR3 loop is CASSFKADYGYTF. The DNA of the CDR3 is TGTGCCAGCAGCTTTAAGGCAGACTATGGCTACACCTTC.